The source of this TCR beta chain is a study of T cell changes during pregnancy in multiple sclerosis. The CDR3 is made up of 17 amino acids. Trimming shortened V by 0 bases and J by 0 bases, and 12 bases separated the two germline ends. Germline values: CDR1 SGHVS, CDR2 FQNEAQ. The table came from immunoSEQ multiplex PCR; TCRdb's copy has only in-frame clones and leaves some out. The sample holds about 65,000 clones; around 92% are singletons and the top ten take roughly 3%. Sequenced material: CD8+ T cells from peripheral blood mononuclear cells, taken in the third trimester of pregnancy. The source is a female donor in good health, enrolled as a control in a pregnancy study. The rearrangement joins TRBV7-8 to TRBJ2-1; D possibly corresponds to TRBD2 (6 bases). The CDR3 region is CASSLAGLYFSYNEQFF. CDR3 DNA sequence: TGTGCCAGCAGCTTAGCGGGACTTTACTTCTCCTACAATGAGCAGTTCTTC.